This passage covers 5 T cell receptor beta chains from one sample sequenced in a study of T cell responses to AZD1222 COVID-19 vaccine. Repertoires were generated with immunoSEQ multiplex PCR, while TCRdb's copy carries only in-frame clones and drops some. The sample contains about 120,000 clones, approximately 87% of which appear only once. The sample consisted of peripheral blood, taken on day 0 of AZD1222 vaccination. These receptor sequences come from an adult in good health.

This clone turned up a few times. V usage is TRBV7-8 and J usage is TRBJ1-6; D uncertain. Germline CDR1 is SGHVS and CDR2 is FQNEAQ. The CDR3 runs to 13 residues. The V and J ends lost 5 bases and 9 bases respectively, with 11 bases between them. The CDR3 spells CASSREGGSPLHF. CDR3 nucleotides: TGTGCCAGCAGCCGGGAGGGCGGTTCACCCCTCCACTTT. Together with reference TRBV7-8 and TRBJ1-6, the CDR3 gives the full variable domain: GAGVSQSPRYKVAKRGQDVALRCDPISGHVSLFWYQQALGQGPEFLTYFQNEAQLDKSGLPSDRFFAERPEGSVSTLKIQRTQQEDSAVYLCASSREGGSPLHFGNGTRLTVT.

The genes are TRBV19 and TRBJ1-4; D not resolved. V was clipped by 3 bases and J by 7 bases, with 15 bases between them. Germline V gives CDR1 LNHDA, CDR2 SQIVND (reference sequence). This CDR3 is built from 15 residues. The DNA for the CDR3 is TGTGCCAGTAGTATGGGCCGGGTTCAGGCTGAAAAACTGTTTTTT. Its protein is CASSMGRVQAEKLFF.

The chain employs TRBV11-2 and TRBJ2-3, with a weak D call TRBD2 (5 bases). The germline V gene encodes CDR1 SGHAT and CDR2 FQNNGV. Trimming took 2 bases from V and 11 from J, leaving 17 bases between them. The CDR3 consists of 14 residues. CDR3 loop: CASSLKTDPREQYF. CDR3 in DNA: TGTGCCAGCAGCTTAAAAACGGACCCGAGGGAGCAGTATTTT.

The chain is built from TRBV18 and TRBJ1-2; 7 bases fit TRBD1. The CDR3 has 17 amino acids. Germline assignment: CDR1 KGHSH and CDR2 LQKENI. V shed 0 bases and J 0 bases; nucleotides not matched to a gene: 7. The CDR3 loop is CASSPPTGTGANYGYTF. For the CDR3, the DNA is TGTGCCAGCTCACCACCGACAGGGACCGGAGCTAACTATGGCTACACCTTC.

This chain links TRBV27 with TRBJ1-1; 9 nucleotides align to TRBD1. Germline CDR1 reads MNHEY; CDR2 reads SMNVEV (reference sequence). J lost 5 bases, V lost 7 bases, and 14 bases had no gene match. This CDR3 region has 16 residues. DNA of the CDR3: TGTGCCAGCAATACCGGGACAGGGCTCCGGAGGACTGAAGCTTTCTTT. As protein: CASNTGTGLRRTEAFF.